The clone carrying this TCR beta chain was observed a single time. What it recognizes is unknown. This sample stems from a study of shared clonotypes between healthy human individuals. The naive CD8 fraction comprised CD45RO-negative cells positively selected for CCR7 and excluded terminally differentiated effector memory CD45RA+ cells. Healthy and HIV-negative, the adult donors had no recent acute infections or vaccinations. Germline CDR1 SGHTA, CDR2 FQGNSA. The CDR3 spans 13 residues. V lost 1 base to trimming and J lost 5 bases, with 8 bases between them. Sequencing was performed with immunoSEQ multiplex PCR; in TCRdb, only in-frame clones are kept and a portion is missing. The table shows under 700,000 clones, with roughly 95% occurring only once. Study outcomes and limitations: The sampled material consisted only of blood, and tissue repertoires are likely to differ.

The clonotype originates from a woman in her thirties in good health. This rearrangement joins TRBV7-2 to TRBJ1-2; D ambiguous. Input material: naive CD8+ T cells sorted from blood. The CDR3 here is CASSLVERYGYTF. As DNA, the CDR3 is TGTGCCAGCAGCTTAGTGGAGCGGTATGGCTACACCTTC.